Below are 29 T cell receptor beta chains sequenced from a single sample in a study of T cell responses to AZD1222 COVID-19 vaccine. Assay: immunoSEQ multiplex PCR; the TCRdb copy retains only in-frame clones and omits some. Altogether about 140,000 clones are present, over 90% being singletons, with the ten largest covering around 0.9%. Sequencing used peripheral blood, obtained on day 0 of MenACWY control vaccination. These receptors all stem from an adult in good health.

The V and J genes are TRBV6-5 and TRBJ1-5; weak D call: TRBD1 (5 bases). The CDR3 loop spans 15 amino acids. CDR1 and CDR2 from the germline V gene are MNHEY and SVGAGI. Deletions cut 6 bases from V and 2 bases from J, with 14 bases between. As DNA, the CDR3 is TGTGCCAGCAGAACGCGGGGGGAGGGCAATCAGCCCCAGCATTTT. It specifies CASRTRGEGNQPQHF.

This clone was seen more than once but under ten times. The gene calls are TRBV3-1 (or the pseudogene TRBV3-2) and TRBJ2-3; TRBD2 matches at 9 bases. There are 16 residues in the CDR3. V lost 1 base to trimming and J lost 1 base; unmatched junction nucleotides: 3. Germline V gene sequence: CDR1 LGHDT, CDR2 YNNKEL (reference sequence). The CDR3 sequence: CASSQVASGGTDTQYF. In nucleotides, the CDR3 is TGTGCCAGCAGCCAAGTGGCTAGCGGGGGCACAGATACGCAGTATTTT.

This clone has just one count. This chain links TRBV4-1 with TRBJ2-1; 12 bases align to TRBD2. Germline CDR1 and CDR2: MGHRA and YSYEKL. The CDR3 has 14 amino acids. Unmatched junction bases numbered 3, after V lost 4 bases and J lost 8 bases. CDR3 DNA sequence: TGCGCCAGCAGCCGGAGACTAGCGGGGGATGAGCAGTTCTTC. Translated, it gives CASSRRLAGDEQFF.

This chain links TRBV7-9 with TRBJ1-4; D is undetermined. This CDR3 is 16 amino acids long. The V and J ends lost 5 bases and 0 bases respectively, with 13 bases between them. The germline V gene encodes CDR1 SEHNR and CDR2 FQNEAQ (reference sequence). The CDR3 DNA sequence: TGTGCCAGCAGCCCAAACGGGTGGGCAACTAATGAAAAACTGTTTTTT. Protein sequence: CASSPNGWATNEKLFF.

This sequence joins TRBV5-1 and TRBJ2-1; 9 bases agree with TRBD2. Trimming cost V 4 bases and J 4 bases; bases outside gene matches: 6. Germline V gene sequence: CDR1 SGHRS, CDR2 YFSETQ. CDR3 length: 15 amino acids. CDR3 bases: TGCGCCAGCAGCCCGGGACTAGCTACATACAATGAGCAGTTCTTC. Residues: CASSPGLATYNEQFF. Full variable domain (rest looked up from reference TRBV5-1 and TRBJ2-1): KAGVTQTPRYLIKTRGQQVTLSCSPISGHRSVSWYQQTPGQGLQFLFEYFSETQRNKGNFPGRFSGRQFSNSRSEMNVSTLELGDSALYLCASSPGLATYNEQFFGPGTRLTVL.

The chain has TRBV4-1 and TRBJ1-6, with unresolved D. Germline V gives CDR1 MGHRA, CDR2 YSYEKL. This CDR3 region has 15 residues. Trimming removed 1 base at V and 9 bases at J, with 13 bases between. The CDR3 protein is CASSQVREESSPLHF. The CDR3 nucleotides are TGCGCCAGCAGCCAAGTTCGAGAGGAGAGTTCACCCCTCCACTTT.

The chain is built from TRBV12-3 or TRBV12-4 and TRBJ1-2; tentatively, D is TRBD1 (5 bases). There are 13 residues in the CDR3. The V and J ends lost 7 bases and 6 bases respectively, with 15 bases between them. The CDR3 DNA sequence: TGTGCCAGCACCCCACAGGCCGGGCATGGCTACACCTTC. Protein product: CASTPQAGHGYTF.

This clone was found once. The genes are TRBV7-8 and TRBJ2-1; 11 bases map to TRBD2. This CDR3 has 16 amino acids. V shed 4 bases and J 8 bases; nucleotides not matched to a gene: 10. Looked up from germline, CDR1 is SGHVS and CDR2 is FQNEAQ. Here the CDR3 reads CASSSLAGGLGDEQFF. For the CDR3, the DNA is TGTGCCAGCAGCTCTCTAGCGGGGGGCTTAGGTGATGAGCAGTTCTTC.

The chain combines TRBV11-2 with TRBJ1-1; D gene ambiguous. The CDR3 loop spans 14 amino acids. Trimming left V 4 bases short and J 1 base short, with 10 bases between. Germline V lookup: CDR1 SGHAT, CDR2 FQNNGV. The CDR3 sequence: CASSSARGNTEAFF. The CDR3 region has the DNA TGTGCCAGCAGCTCCGCCCGGGGGAACACTGAAGCTTTCTTT.

The genes are TRBV9 and TRBJ1-2, with D perhaps TRBD1 (5 bases). The CDR3 has 15 residues. Germline loops: CDR1 SGDLS, CDR2 YYNGEE. V lost 4 bases and J lost 5, with 18 bases in between. The CDR3 loop reads CASSPTVGEEYGYTF. CDR3 DNA: TGTGCCAGCAGCCCTACGGTGGGGGAGGAATATGGCTACACCTTC.

J is TRBJ2-1 and V is TRBV27; D is undetermined. CDR3 length equals 14 residues. Trimming stripped 5 bases from V and 8 bases from J, with 16 bases between. Germline values: CDR1 MNHEY, CDR2 SMNVEV (reference sequence). CDR3 DNA sequence: TGTGCCAGCAGTCGAATCCATCTAAGCGATGAGCAGTTCTTC. Its protein product is CASSRIHLSDEQFF.

The rearrangement joins TRBV27 to TRBJ1-1; no definite D call. V was clipped by 2 bases and J by 1 base, with 11 bases between them. The CDR3 is 15 residues long. The germline gives CDR1 MNHEY, CDR2 SMNVEV (reference sequence). CDR3 coding DNA: TGTGCCAGCAGTTTAAAGGGCCTACCGAACACTGAAGCTTTCTTT. It is translated as CASSLKGLPNTEAFF.

The V and J genes are TRBV4-3 and TRBJ2-2; 7 bases are a match to TRBD2. Germline V gene data show CDR1 as LGHNA and CDR2 as YSLEER. The CDR3 runs 15 residues. Germline trimming cut 8 bases from V and 7 bases from J; bases unmatched to any gene: 13. The CDR3 spells CASPGEGRVLGELFF. The CDR3 DNA sequence: TGCGCCAGCCCGGGGGAGGGGCGAGTTCTCGGGGAGCTGTTTTTT.

This rearrangement joins TRBV19 to TRBJ1-5; no definite D call. Germline CDR1 and CDR2: LNHDA and SQIVND (reference sequence). V lost 7 bases and J lost 2, with 15 bases in between. The CDR3 spans 15 residues. DNA for the CDR3: TGTGCCAGTACTCCTTTAGGATCGGGCAATCAGCCCCAGCATTTT. It codes for CASTPLGSGNQPQHF.

This clone was seen only a few times. The V gene is TRBV2, the J gene TRBJ1-3; D remains ambiguous. Trimming removed 1 base at V and 0 bases at J, with 7 bases between. Germline CDR1 SNHLY, CDR2 FYNNEI. This CDR3 has 15 amino acids. The CDR3 sequence: CASSEDTISGNTIYF. CDR3 bases: TGTGCCAGCAGTGAAGACACCATCTCTGGAAACACCATATATTTT.

This clone has only a few counts. V usage is TRBV5-4 and J usage is TRBJ1-2, with 9 bases that match TRBD1. The J segment lost 2 bases and the V segment lost 0 bases, leaving 2 bases of the junction unmatched. Looked up from germline, CDR1 is SGHNT and CDR2 is YYREEE (reference sequence). The CDR3 is 15 residues long. The CDR3 protein is CASSLGDRANYGYTF. The CDR3 bases are TGTGCCAGCAGCTTGGGGGACAGGGCCAACTATGGCTACACCTTC.

The chain carries TRBV4-2 and TRBJ1-1; TRBD1 might be the D (5 bases). Germline lookup yields CDR1 LGHNA and CDR2 YNFKEQ. This CDR3 spans 15 amino acids. V lost 0 bases to trimming and J lost 2 bases, with 10 bases between them. The CDR3 protein is CASSQEKWDNTEAFF. The CDR3 nucleotides read TGTGCCAGCAGCCAAGAGAAATGGGACAACACTGAAGCTTTCTTT.

This chain joins TRBV5-1 and TRBJ2-7; TRBD2 matches 10 bases. Germline V CDR1 and CDR2: SGHRS, YFSETQ. CDR3 length: 15 residues. V shed 5 bases, J shed 2 bases, and the junction held 7 bases outside the gene matches. CDR3 amino acids: CASRPGLAPTYEQYF. The CDR3, as DNA: TGCGCCAGCAGGCCGGGACTAGCGCCTACCTACGAGCAGTACTTC.

The chain links TRBV4-3 to TRBJ2-5, with 10 bases that match TRBD2. Germline values: CDR1 LGHNA, CDR2 YSLEER. V trimming: 1 base; J trimming: 4 bases; junction bases outside the gene matches: 6. CDR3 length: 16 residues. As DNA, the CDR3 is TGCGCCAGCAGCCAAGGATCGCCTAGCGGGGGAGAGACCCAGTACTTC. Residues: CASSQGSPSGGETQYF.

The chain carries TRBV2 and TRBJ2-2; D call uncertain. The CDR3 length is 12 residues. Germline values: CDR1 SNHLY, CDR2 FYNNEI. Deletions cut 4 bases from V and 6 bases from J, with 6 bases between. CDR3 residues: CASSVGAGELFF. The CDR3 nucleotides read TGTGCCAGCAGTGTCGGTGCCGGGGAGCTGTTTTTT.

This clone was found once. The chain is built from TRBV18 and TRBJ2-5, with D unclear. CDR1 is KGHSH, CDR2 LQKENI, per germline. V was shortened by 3 bases and J by 2 bases, with 1 base between the two germline ends. This CDR3 comprises 11 residues. In nucleotides, the CDR3 is TGTGCCAGCTCACCTCAAGAGACCCAGTACTTC. Its translation is CASSPQETQYF. The whole variable domain, remainder taken from reference TRBV18 and TRBJ2-5, is NAGVMQNPRHLVRRRGQEARLRCSPMKGHSHVYWYRQLPEEGLKFMVYLQKENIIDESGMPKERFSAEFPKEGPSILRIQQVVRGDSAAYFCASSPQETQYFGPGTRLLVL.

V usage is TRBV27 and J usage is TRBJ1-2; D unresolved. V lost 6 bases and J lost 5, with 13 bases in between. CDR1 is MNHEY and CDR2 is SMNVEV in the germline V gene (reference sequence). This CDR3 is 13 amino acids long. In nucleotides, the CDR3 is TGTGCCAGCAGCTCCCCTGGCAGATATGGCTACACCTTC. Its translation: CASSSPGRYGYTF.

The rearrangement links TRBV9 to TRBJ2-7, with D hard to call. CDR1 SGDLS and CDR2 YYNGEE come from the germline V gene. Trimming pared 0 bases from V and 1 base from J, leaving 8 bases between. This CDR3 is built from 14 residues. The CDR3 DNA sequence: TGTGCCAGCAGCGTAGGAGTGGAGTCCTACGAGCAGTACTTC. It is translated as CASSVGVESYEQYF.

The genes are TRBV4-2 and TRBJ2-7; D is possibly TRBD2 (6 bases). The CDR3 runs 16 residues. The ends were cut back, 1 base at V and 4 bases at J, with 17 bases in the middle. Germline V gene data show CDR1 as LGHNA and CDR2 as YNFKEQ. For the CDR3, the DNA is TGTGCCAGCAGCCAAGTAGATCAACGGGAGTCTTACGAGCAGTACTTC. Translated, it gives CASSQVDQRESYEQYF.

The chain recombines TRBV13 with TRBJ2-1, with 9 bases aligning to TRBD1. The CDR3 length is 16 residues. The germline CDR1 and CDR2 sequences are PRHDT and FYEKMQ (reference sequence). V shed 5 bases and J 5 bases; nucleotides not matched to a gene: 10. The CDR3 loop reads CASSPYRGHSDNEQFF. Here the CDR3 DNA reads TGTGCCAGCAGCCCCTACAGGGGGCATTCGGACAATGAGCAGTTCTTC.

The V and J genes are TRBV4-1 and TRBJ1-5; no reliable D call. The germline CDR1 and CDR2 sequences are MGHRA and YSYEKL. Trimming pared 1 base from V and 6 bases from J, leaving 7 bases between. The CDR3 has 13 amino acids. CDR3 nucleotides: TGCGCCAGCAGCCAAGTGATGGGTCAGCCCCAGCATTTT. It codes for CASSQVMGQPQHF.

Of note for this clone: This sample includes further DNA sequences coding for the same CDR3. Written as DNA, the CDR3 is TGTGCCAGTAGTATGGTGGGGACTGAAGCTTTCTTT. Protein: CASSMVGTEAFF. The genes are TRBV19 and TRBJ1-1; D is unresolved. Trimming shortened V by 3 bases and J by 5 bases, and 7 bases separated the two germline ends. Germline V gives CDR1 LNHDA, CDR2 SQIVND (reference sequence). This CDR3 spans 12 amino acids.

V and J are TRBV6-5 and TRBJ1-6; no firm D call. This CDR3 has 14 residues. Per germline, CDR1 MNHEY and CDR2 SVGAGI. Trimming removed 6 bases at V and 14 bases at J, with 20 bases between. The CDR3 bases are TGTGCCAGCAGAACCGGGAACCCTAACGGCGCCCTCCACTTT. Protein: CASRTGNPNGALHF.

The rearrangement links TRBV16 to TRBJ1-1, with a possible D match to TRBD1 (6 bases). Germline CDR1 KGHSY, CDR2 FQNENV. This CDR3 comprises 15 residues. The ends were cut back, 1 base at V and 5 bases at J, with 14 bases in the middle. CDR3 nucleotide sequence: TGTGCCAGCAGCCAATTTATGCAGGGGAGTACTGAAGCTTTCTTT. Translation: CASSQFMQGSTEAFF. Full variable domain (rest looked up from reference TRBV16 and TRBJ1-1): GEEVAQTPKHLVRGEGQKAKLYCAPIKGHSYVFWYQQVLKNEFKFLISFQNENVFDETGMPKERFSAKCLPNSPCSLEIQATKLEDSAVYFCASSQFMQGSTEAFFGQGTRLTVV.